Presented here are 25 T cell receptor beta chains from one specimen sequenced in a study of blood T cell repertoires in COVID-19. Method: immunoSEQ multiplex PCR; TCRdb's copy keeps in-frame clones and lacks some. The sample has approximately 80,000 clones; about 80% are singletons. Material for sequencing was peripheral blood. The source of these receptors is a woman aged 70 to 79 with acute or convalescent COVID-19.

The chain joins TRBV5-6 to TRBJ2-5; D unresolved. V was clipped by 0 bases and J by 5 bases, with 8 bases between them. CDR1 SGHDT and CDR2 YYEEEE come from the germline V gene. The CDR3 is made up of 13 amino acids. CDR3 bases: TGTGCCAGCAGCTTGGGCGCTCGGGAGACCCAGTACTTC. Amino acids: CASSLGARETQYF.

This clone was detected only a few times. The rearrangement joins TRBV30 to TRBJ2-6, with D possibly TRBD2 on 5 matching bases. Between the trimmed V and J ends, which lost 5 bases and 2 bases, there was a span of 16 bases. The CDR3 totals 16 residues. CDR1 is GTSNPN, CDR2 SVGIG, per germline (reference sequence). The CDR3 loop reads CAWDTPGSTGANVLTF. DNA of the CDR3: TGTGCCTGGGATACGCCGGGATCAACTGGGGCCAACGTCCTGACTTTC.

CDR3 protein: CASSLGWVSGGFGNTIYF. CDR3 nucleotides: TGTGCCAGCAGCTTAGGTTGGGTCTCAGGGGGCTTTGGAAACACCATATATTTT. The chain is built from TRBV7-9 and TRBJ1-3, with 8 bases matching TRBD1. Germline V gene sequence: CDR1 SEHNR, CDR2 FQNEAQ (reference sequence). Losses at the gene ends were 1 base for V and 3 bases for J; bases not matched to a gene: 11. CDR3 length equals 18 residues.

V is TRBV18 and J is TRBJ1-6, with 7 bases that match TRBD1. Unmatched junction bases numbered 6, after V lost 5 bases and J lost 8 bases. CDR1 is KGHSH, CDR2 LQKENI, per germline. The CDR3 length is 14 residues. Here the CDR3 reads CASSSRTGDSPLHF. CDR3 nucleotide sequence: TGTGCCAGCTCATCCCGGACAGGCGATTCACCCCTCCACTTT.

The V call is TRBV18, the J call TRBJ1-1; no firm D call. Germline V lookup: CDR1 KGHSH, CDR2 LQKENI. V lost 6 bases to trimming and J lost 1 base, with 12 bases between them. This CDR3 comprises 14 residues. The CDR3: CASSSGFGNTEAFF. Written as DNA, the CDR3 is TGTGCCAGCTCCTCCGGTTTTGGGAACACTGAAGCTTTCTTT.

The J gene is TRBJ1-5, the V gene TRBV20-1; 8 bases are shared with TRBD1. Trimming cost V 3 bases and J 8 bases; bases outside gene matches: 12. Germline CDR1 DFQATT, CDR2 SNEGSKA (reference sequence). CDR3 size: 15 residues. CDR3 in amino acids: CSASGQGKPSEPQHF. CDR3 DNA sequence: TGCAGTGCTAGTGGACAGGGAAAACCCTCTGAGCCCCAGCATTTT.

The chain joins TRBV5-1 to TRBJ1-1; D remains unclear. The length of the CDR3 is 12 residues. CDR1 SGHRS and CDR2 YFSETQ come from the germline V gene. The V gene lost 4 bases and the J gene lost 5 bases, with 9 bases spanning the gap. The CDR3 DNA reads as TGCGCCAGCAGCGGCGGAGGGACTGAAGCTTTCTTT. It specifies CASSGGGTEAFF.

This clone was seen a single time. The chain uses TRBV3-1 (or the pseudogene TRBV3-2) and TRBJ1-4; D gene unclear. V lost 4 bases and J 7 bases, leaving 13 bases between the germline ends. CDR1 and CDR2 from the germline V gene are LGHDT and YNNKEL (reference sequence). CDR3 size: 14 residues. The CDR3 nucleotides are TGTGCCAGCAGCCCAAGTGGTACAGTTGAAAAACTGTTTTTT. This translates into CASSPSGTVEKLFF.

This clone was seen only once. The chain links TRBV6-5 to TRBJ1-2, with 7 bases fitting TRBD1. V lost 5 bases, J lost 4 bases, and 7 bases stayed unmatched. CDR1 MNHEY and CDR2 SVGAGI come from the germline V gene. The CDR3 has 14 residues. CDR3 in DNA: TGTGCCAGCAGTCGACAGGGATACCGCTATGGCTACACCTTC. As protein: CASSRQGYRYGYTF.

The J gene is TRBJ1-2, the V gene TRBV29-1; 8 bases fit TRBD1. CDR1 is SQVTM and CDR2 is ANQGSEA in the germline V gene. V lost 7 bases and J lost 6; bases outside the gene matches: 10. The CDR3 runs to 13 residues. This CDR3 is CSANPQGAHGYTF. DNA for the CDR3: TGCAGCGCCAACCCTCAGGGGGCGCATGGCTACACCTTC. Supplemented by reference TRBV29-1 and TRBJ1-2, the full variable domain reads SAVISQKPSRDICQRGTSLTIQCQVDSQVTMMFWYRQQPGQSLTLIATANQGSEATYESGFVIDKFPISRPNLTFSTLTVSNMSPEDSSIYLCSANPQGAHGYTFGSGTRLTVV.

The gene calls are TRBV2 and TRBJ1-1, with a weak D call TRBD1 (5 bases). Germline V gene data show CDR1 as SNHLY and CDR2 as FYNNEI. CDR3 length: 13 residues. Between the trimmed V and J ends, which lost 3 bases and 4 bases, there was a span of 9 bases. CDR3 nucleotide sequence: TGTGCCAGCAGTGACAGGGAAGGCACTGAAGCTTTCTTT. As protein: CASSDREGTEAFF. The complete variable domain, with remaining parts taken from reference TRBV2 and TRBJ1-1, reads EPEVTQTPSHQVTQMGQEVILRCVPISNHLYFYWYRQILGQKVEFLVSFYNNEISEKSEIFDDQFSVERPDGSNFTLKIRSTKLEDSAMYFCASSDREGTEAFFGQGTRLTVV.

The rearrangement uses TRBV19 and TRBJ1-2; 7 bases match TRBD1. Germline V gives CDR1 LNHDA, CDR2 SQIVND (reference sequence). J lost 2 bases, V lost 9 bases, and 9 bases had no gene match. The CDR3 has 14 amino acids. CDR3 coding DNA: TGTGCCAGCACCTCCCGGGACAGCAACTATGGCTACACCTTC. Translated, it gives CASTSRDSNYGYTF.

The genes are TRBV27 and TRBJ1-5; tentative D call: TRBD1 (5 bases). Germline values: CDR1 MNHEY, CDR2 SMNVEV (reference sequence). V lost 5 bases to trimming and J lost 1 base, with 12 bases between them. The CDR3 has 15 amino acids. CDR3 protein: CASSVRAASNQPQHF. The CDR3 DNA reads as TGTGCCAGCAGTGTCAGGGCGGCCAGCAATCAGCCCCAGCATTTT.

The chain joins TRBV30 to TRBJ1-5; D uncertain. This CDR3 has 15 amino acids. The germline gives CDR1 GTSNPN, CDR2 SVGIG (reference sequence). Trimming shortened V by 1 base and J by 4 bases, and 14 bases separated the two germline ends. CDR3 nucleotide sequence: TGTGCCTGGAGTGGAGGGAGGGTACCAAATCAGCCCCAGCATTTT. Its protein product is CAWSGGRVPNQPQHF.

The chain uses TRBV5-1 and TRBJ2-1; D is possibly TRBD2 (5 bases). This CDR3 has 14 amino acids. Trimming took off 2 bases at V and 7 bases at J, with 13 bases between the two ends. CDR1 is SGHRS and CDR2 is YFSETQ in the germline V gene. The CDR3 DNA is TGCGCCAGCAGCTTTGACTTAGCGAGGAATGAGCAGTTCTTC. As protein: CASSFDLARNEQFF. Supplemented by reference TRBV5-1 and TRBJ2-1, the full variable domain reads KAGVTQTPRYLIKTRGQQVTLSCSPISGHRSVSWYQQTPGQGLQFLFEYFSETQRNKGNFPGRFSGRQFSNSRSEMNVSTLELGDSALYLCASSFDLARNEQFFGPGTRLTVL.

This clone came up once. V gene TRBV5-1 combines with J gene TRBJ2-5; D gene unclear. V was clipped by 1 base and J by 1 base, with 5 bases between them. The CDR3 contains 13 residues. The germline V gene encodes CDR1 SGHRS and CDR2 YFSETQ. The CDR3 sequence: CASSLNGQETQYF. In nucleotides, the CDR3 is TGCGCCAGCAGCTTGAACGGCCAAGAGACCCAGTACTTC.

The chain employs TRBV5-6 and TRBJ1-2, with TRBD1 matching 7 bases. Germline CDR1 SGHDT, CDR2 YYEEEE. The CDR3 loop spans 16 amino acids. V dropped 6 bases and J dropped 4; count of bases not matched to a gene: 15. CDR3 loop: CASTPGPQGVFYGYTF. DNA for the CDR3: TGTGCCAGCACCCCTGGTCCGCAGGGGGTTTTCTATGGCTACACCTTC.

Only a few counts were recorded for this clone. The chain carries TRBV12-2 and TRBJ1-4; the DNA was not compared with TRBD1, the D call given in the table. TRBV12-2 is a pseudogene. This CDR3 has 16 amino acids. The chain's CDR3 is CASRETTGTGEEKLFF. DNA for the CDR3: TGTGCAAGTCGCGAGACTACCGGGACAGGGGAGGAAAAACTGTTTTTT.

This chain uses TRBV18 with TRBJ1-2; 7 bases line up with TRBD1. There are 15 residues in the CDR3. J was trimmed by 0 bases and V by 2 bases; bases with no gene match: 3. Germline V gene data show CDR1 as KGHSH and CDR2 as LQKENI. Here the CDR3 DNA reads TGTGCCAGCTCACCAGAGACAGGGACTAACTATGGCTACACCTTC. Amino acids: CASSPETGTNYGYTF.

This clone was observed a few times. V gene TRBV5-1 combines with J gene TRBJ1-2, with TRBD1 matching 7 bases. Looked up from germline, CDR1 is SGHRS and CDR2 is YFSETQ. After removal of 4 bases from V and 5 bases from J, the junction contained 11 bases not matched to a gene. The CDR3 is 15 residues long. CDR3 sequence: CASSTRGEDFYGYTF. CDR3 coding DNA: TGCGCCAGCAGCACCAGGGGGGAGGATTTTTATGGCTACACCTTC.

The chain uses TRBV24-1 and TRBJ2-3; TRBD1 matches 10 bases. The junction had 10 bases not matched to a gene; V was cut back by 3 bases and J by 5 bases. CDR1 is KGHDR and CDR2 is SFDVKD in the germline V gene. This CDR3 has 17 amino acids. CDR3 sequence reads: CATSDTPGTGVLDTQYF. CDR3 nucleotide sequence: TGTGCCACCAGTGATACTCCGGGGACAGGGGTTTTAGATACGCAGTATTTT.

The chain couples TRBV9 to TRBJ2-7; TRBD1 agrees at 10 bases. The germline V gene encodes CDR1 SGDLS and CDR2 YYNGEE. This CDR3 has 15 amino acids. Losses at the gene ends were 3 bases for V and 3 bases for J; bases not matched to a gene: 6. The CDR3 here is CASSAGTGDFYEQYF. The CDR3 coding sequence is TGTGCCAGCAGCGCGGGGACAGGGGACTTCTACGAGCAGTACTTC.

The chain couples TRBV3-1 (or the pseudogene TRBV3-2) to TRBJ2-6; D unclear. Trimming shortened V by 11 bases and J by 0 bases, and 8 bases separated the two germline ends. The CDR3 length is 13 residues. The germline V gene has CDR1 LGHDT and CDR2 YNNKEL (reference sequence). The CDR3 is CAVSISGANVLTF. The DNA for the CDR3 is TGTGCCGTCAGTATCTCTGGGGCCAACGTCCTGACTTTC.

Relative to its sample, this clone is medium-sized. The chain combines TRBV12-3 or TRBV12-4 with TRBJ1-2; D is undetermined. The CDR3 has 12 amino acids. V lost 6 bases and J 4 bases, leaving 9 bases between the germline ends. CDR3 loop: CASSHTFYGYTF. The CDR3 bases are TGTGCCAGCAGCCACACATTCTATGGCTACACCTTC.

The rearrangement uses TRBV11-2 and TRBJ2-7, with 9 bases fitting TRBD2. After removal of 2 bases from V and 2 bases from J, the junction contained 4 bases not matched to a gene. Germline V gene lookup returns CDR1 SGHAT and CDR2 FQNNGV. The CDR3 runs 15 residues. CDR3 nucleotides: TGTGCCAGCAGCTTATCGGCTAGCGGGGCCTACGAGCAGTACTTC. This gives the protein CASSLSASGAYEQYF.